This T cell receptor beta chain was captured in a study of blood T cells in healthy people across ages (dated by TCRdb to the mid-2010s). Context from the whole study: In model experiments, template switching captured about one uniquely barcoded TCR beta cDNA molecule for every two T cells. To track age-related changes in TCR beta repertoire diversity, the study relied on deep sequencing normalized with unique cDNA molecular identifiers. To avoid experimental bias, donors of different ages were spread randomly across the sequencing lanes. For two donors (one aged 18 to 29 and one aged 80 or older), the study analyzed two additional independent replicas of 1 million unique cDNA reads from the same blood draw. Donors were grouped into four age groups: young (average roughly 17 years), middle-aged (under 40), aged (around 62) and long-lived (roughly 80).

Systemically healthy Caucasian individuals from Russia, 35 to 50 in total and aged 6 to 90 years, were included as donors. Each donor gave about 11 milliliters of peripheral blood, drawn into EDTA-treated Vacutainer tubes. PBMCs were isolated by Ficoll-Paque density-gradient centrifugation, with at least 6 million obtained per sample. Total RNA, at least 6 micrograms per sample, was extracted from PBMCs with Trizol reagent. For every donor, flow cytometry on a PBMC aliquot measured the percentage of naive CD45RAhigh/CD27high T cells. Receptors were amplified or captured by 5' RACE. The reads were generated on an Illumina HiSeq 2500. A second roughly 6 to 12 cycle PCR used a sample-barcoded 5' primer and a J-beta primer mix. A unique molecular identifier was introduced onto each TCR beta cDNA molecule by a template-switch 5' adaptor carrying 12 random nucleotides. At least 2.5 million CDR3-containing paired-end reads were obtained from each sample. All of the RNA was converted into first-strand cDNA using the Mint cDNA synthesis kit, with a TRBC-specific oligonucleotide serving as the primer. Following uracil-DNA glycosylase treatment, all cDNA underwent a first 18-cycle PCR with the universal primers M1SS and BC2_uni_R. Concerning the study's data processing: For normalization, 1 million high-quality reads, each with a distinct molecular identifier, were randomly selected from each sample. Reads with shared molecular identifiers were discarded instead of being binned into consensus sequences. MiTCR, with a Q25 quality threshold and the strictest error-elimination algorithm, was used for CDR3 identification, clonotype clustering and error correction. A nonparametric unseen species model using Euler transformation provided a lower-bound estimate of total TCR beta diversity. The public reads were reanalyzed by TCRdb: fastp trimming at Q25, MiXCR alignment, in-frame beta chains only. Rows matching on CDR3 protein sequence are summarized as one entry with the most common DNA and genes. These V and J calls are TCRdb output, not the study's own analysis. The sample table contains more than 800,000 distinct CDR3 sequences; only one count was recorded for about 28% of them. The ten largest make up around a sixth of the sample.

Findings and caveats that apply to the study as a whole: Because the CMV infection status of the donors was unknown, age-related changes in expanded clonotypes may potentially have been confounded. A strong correlation was found between observed TCR beta diversity and the percentage of naive T cells measured by flow cytometry. Observed TCR beta diversity per million T cells fell roughly linearly with age, and a significant reduction was already apparent by age around 40. Estimates of total diversity based on one million sequenced T cells were regarded as lower bounds and as underestimates. The long-lived group showed more naive CD4+ T cells, fewer expanded clones and increased TCR diversity than the aged group, suggesting age selection. Because profiling used bulk unsorted PBMCs, naive and antigen-experienced compartments could not be compared conclusively.

About this clonotype: This clone's antigen is unknown. No base-level quality is on record; no much larger clone is a single base apart.

The CDR3 covers 16 residues, taking in both the cysteine and the phenylalanine. Only the CDR3 DNA is retained, 48 bases long and in frame from the first base. Between the V and J ends, shortened by 1 base and 4 bases respectively, the junction contains 13 bases. The CDR1 and CDR2 encoded by the germline V gene are SGHDN and FVKESK. Recombination connected TRBV14 to TRBJ1-4; the D segment could be TRBD1, given 6 matching bases. This receptor was obtained from a woman older than 75 in good health. Material: blood. The CDR3 in this case is CASSQALQGLNEKLFF. The nucleotides read TGTGCCAGCAGCCAAGCACTTCAGGGGCTTAATGAAAAACTGTTTTTT.